The next 10 T cell receptor beta chains were all read from a single sample in a study of blood T cell repertoires in COVID-19. Method: immunoSEQ multiplex PCR; TCRdb's copy keeps in-frame clones and lacks some. The data hold 390,000 or so clones, with 80% to 90% observed a single time. The sample was peripheral blood. Receptors originate from a woman younger than 45 with active or convalescent COVID-19.

The chain recombines TRBV4-1 with TRBJ1-3; the D gene is possibly TRBD1 (5 bases). From germline, CDR1 is MGHRA and CDR2 YSYEKL. V was clipped by 2 bases and J by 0 bases, with 14 bases between them. The CDR3 has 17 amino acids. The CDR3 is CASSQLLGLFSGNTIYF. Written as DNA, the CDR3 is TGCGCCAGCAGCCAATTGTTGGGACTCTTCTCTGGAAACACCATATATTTT.

This chain uses TRBV14 with TRBJ1-3; D is ambiguous. Germline CDR1 reads SGHDN; CDR2 reads FVKESK. The CDR3 spans 17 residues. V dropped 2 bases and J dropped 0 bases, with 14 bases sitting between them. The DNA for the CDR3 is TGTGCCAGCAGCCAAAGCCTGGACTGGAGCTCTGGAAACACCATATATTTT. It translates to CASSQSLDWSSGNTIYF.

The V and J genes are TRBV12-3 or TRBV12-4 and TRBJ1-1; no definite D call. This CDR3 is built from 12 residues. V lost 7 bases to trimming and J lost 7 bases, with 13 bases between them. CDR3 region: CASTPTGSEAFF. As DNA, the CDR3 is TGTGCCAGCACCCCAACGGGGAGTGAAGCTTTCTTT.

This rearrangement joins TRBV10-2 to TRBJ1-5, with D uncertain. The CDR3 sequence is 12 residues long. V was clipped by 3 bases and J by 5 bases, with 5 bases between them. CDR1 and CDR2 from the germline V gene are WSHSY and SAAADI. CDR3 in amino acids: CASSDDYQPQHF. In nucleotides, the CDR3 is TGCGCCAGCAGTGATGACTATCAGCCCCAGCATTTT.

In this sample, this clone turned up once. The J gene is TRBJ1-4, the V gene TRBV4-1; 7 bases are shared with TRBD1. CDR1 and CDR2 (germline): MGHRA, YSYEKL. The CDR3 totals 15 residues. The V segment lost 2 bases and the J segment 7 bases; nucleotides outside the gene matches: 7. The CDR3 DNA is TGCGCCAGCAGCCAATTGGGGCAGGGGGTTGAAAAACTGTTTTTT. Translated, it gives CASSQLGQGVEKLFF.

The chain couples TRBV5-1 to TRBJ1-1, with a tentative D call TRBD1 (5 bases). Trimming pared 2 bases from V and 1 base from J, leaving 12 bases between. The CDR3 runs to 15 residues. CDR1 SGHRS and CDR2 YFSETQ come from the germline V gene. CDR3 residues: CASSFFRGTNTEAFF. In DNA form, the CDR3 reads TGCGCCAGCAGCTTTTTCCGGGGGACGAACACTGAAGCTTTCTTT.

This rearrangement joins TRBV5-1 to TRBJ1-1; TRBD1 might be the D (6 bases). Germline CDR1 is SGHRS and CDR2 is YFSETQ. V gave up 3 bases and J gave up 1 base, with 13 bases separating them. The CDR3 has 15 residues. The CDR3 loop reads CASSSSPTGNTEAFF. The CDR3 region has the DNA TGCGCCAGCAGCTCTTCCCCGACAGGGAACACTGAAGCTTTCTTT.

The chain uses TRBV11-2 and TRBJ2-7, with D unclear. With 1 base removed from V and 6 bases from J, the gap between germline ends came to 4 bases. Germline CDR1 reads SGHAT; CDR2 reads FQNNGV. This CDR3 comprises 11 residues. The CDR3 nucleotides read TGTGCCAGCAGCTTAGTCCTCGAGCAGTACTTC. Translating gives CASSLVLEQYF. The full variable domain, completed using reference TRBV11-2 and TRBJ2-7, is EAGVAQSPRYKIIEKRQSVAFWCNPISGHATLYWYQQILGQGPKLLIQFQNNGVVDDSQLPKDRFSAERLKGVDSTLKIQPAKLEDSAVYLCASSLVLEQYFGPGTRLTVT.

The V and J genes are TRBV6-1 and TRBJ1-1; D is unresolved. V lost 3 bases and J 1 base, leaving 12 bases between the germline ends. The CDR3 has 15 amino acids. CDR1 MNHNS and CDR2 SASEGT come from the germline V gene. The CDR3 is CASSETYRRNTEAFF. CDR3 sequence (DNA): TGTGCCAGCAGTGAGACGTACAGAAGGAACACTGAAGCTTTCTTT.

CDR3 sequence reads: CASSFNGQGLGEQYF. The CDR3 DNA is TGTGCCAGCAGCTTTAATGGACAGGGACTGGGGGAGCAGTACTTC. The chain couples TRBV5-8 to TRBJ2-7, with 8 nucleotides matching TRBD1. V lost 2 bases and J lost 7; bases outside the gene matches: 11. This CDR3 comprises 15 residues. CDR1 is SGHTS, CDR2 YDEGEE, per germline. The full variable domain, completed using reference TRBV5-8 and TRBJ2-7, is EAGVTQSPTHLIKTRGQQATLRCSPISGHTSVYWYQQALGLGLQFLLWYDEGEERNRGNFPPRFSGRQFPNYSSELNVNALELEDSALYLCASSFNGQGLGEQYFGPGTRLTVT.